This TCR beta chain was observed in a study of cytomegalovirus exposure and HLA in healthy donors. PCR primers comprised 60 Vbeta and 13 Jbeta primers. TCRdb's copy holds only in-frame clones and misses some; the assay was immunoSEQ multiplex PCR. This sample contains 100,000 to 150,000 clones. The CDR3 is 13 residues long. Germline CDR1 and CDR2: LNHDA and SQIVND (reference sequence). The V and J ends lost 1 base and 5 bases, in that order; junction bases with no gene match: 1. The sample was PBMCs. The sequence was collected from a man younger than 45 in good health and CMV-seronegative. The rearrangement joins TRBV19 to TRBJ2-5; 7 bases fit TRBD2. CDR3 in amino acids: CASSIVGGETQYF. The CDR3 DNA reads TGTGCCAGTAGTATAGTGGGGGGGGAGACCCAGTACTTC.